A selection of T cell receptor beta chains follows, all from one sample in a study of cytotoxic CD8 clonotypes in ibrutinib-treated CLL. Assay: immunoSEQ multiplex PCR; the TCRdb copy retains only in-frame clones and omits some. The sample yields some 200,000 clones, around 70% seen once. This specimen consisted of PBMCs, obtained after 12 months of ibrutinib treatment. These receptors were collected from a human donor with chronic lymphocytic leukemia. The CDR3 runs from the conserved cysteine through the conserved F or W. Fields, in order: J gene, clone size, V gene, D gene, CDR3 DNA, CDR3 protein. A D gene is named only where the DNA matches it firmly. Size is stated for part of the rows, as once, few or many counts, or as a class when the clone is expanded.

J: TRBJ1-4; size: NA; V: TRBV5-1; D: NA; DNA: TGCGCCAGCAGCCTCGGTGGAGCGGCTAATGAAAAACTGTTTTTT; CDR3: CASSLGGAANEKLFF
J: TRBJ2-1; size: NA; V: TRBV9; D: NA; DNA: TGTGCCAGCAGCCATGCACGAAATGTCTACAATGAGCAGTTCTTC; CDR3: CASSHARNVYNEQFF
J: TRBJ2-3; size: NA; V: TRBV6-5; D: NA; DNA: TGTGCCACGGGAAAGCCGGGGCGCACAGATACGCAGTATTTT; CDR3: CATGKPGRTDTQYF
J: TRBJ2-7; size: few; V: TRBV19; D: TRBD1; DNA: TGTGCCAGCCAACTCCGACAGGGCACCTACGAGCAGTACTTC; CDR3: CASQLRQGTYEQYF
J: TRBJ2-1; size: few; V: TRBV7-2; D: TRBD2; DNA: TGTGCCAGCAGCTTAGCCCGCTTAACTAGCGGGAGGAGTAATGAGCAGTTCTTC; CDR3: CASSLARLTSGRSNEQFF
J: TRBJ1-2; size: NA; V: TRBV10-2; D: NA; DNA: TGCGCCACCCGAGGACAGTCCTCTAACTATGGCTACACCTTC; CDR3: CATRGQSSNYGYTF
J: TRBJ1-2; size: NA; V: TRBV7-9; D: TRBD1; DNA: TGTGCCAGCAGCTTCAGCCCCCAGGGGGCGCGTGGCTACACCTTC; CDR3: CASSFSPQGARGYTF
J: TRBJ2-2; size: NA; V: TRBV6-6; D: TRBD2; DNA: TGTGCCAGCAGTTACGAGGGAGGGGACACCGGGGAGCTGTTTTTT; CDR3: CASSYEGGDTGELFF
J: TRBJ2-5; size: NA; V: TRBV2; D: TRBD2; DNA: TGTGCCAGCAACCCGACTAGCGGGACCCGGGGGGAGACCCAGTACTTC; CDR3: CASNPTSGTRGETQYF
J: TRBJ2-1; size: NA; V: TRBV19; D: TRBD1; DNA: TGTGCCACCTTAAGGGGGACAGGGGACAATGAGCAGTTCTTC; CDR3: CATLRGTGDNEQFF
J: TRBJ1-2; size: NA; V: TRBV29-1; D: TRBD1; DNA: TGCAGCGTTGGAGCGACAGGGGACTATGGCTACACCTTC; CDR3: CSVGATGDYGYTF
J: TRBJ1-3; size: NA; V: TRBV30; D: TRBD1; DNA: TGTGCCTGGAGCCCAGACAGGGGGCGTTCTGGAAACACCATATATTTT; CDR3: CAWSPDRGRSGNTIYF
J: TRBJ2-5; size: NA; V: TRBV14; D: NA; DNA: TGTGCCAGCAGCCAGATACTAGCAACCGTGCGGGAGACCCAGTACTTC; CDR3: CASSQILATVRETQYF
J: TRBJ1-2; size: once; V: TRBV6-5; D: NA; DNA: TGTGCCAGCACCTACGCAGCGGGAAGTGGAGGCGGCTACACCTTC; CDR3: CASTYAAGSGGGYTF
J: TRBJ1-2; size: NA; V: TRBV7-2; D: NA; DNA: TGTGCCAGCAGCTTACTAACCAGGCCCACCTTC; CDR3: CASSLLTRPTF
J: TRBJ2-2; size: NA; V: TRBV9; D: TRBD2; DNA: TGTGCCAGCAGCGCGCGGGGGGCGTCCACCGGGGAGCTGTTTTTT; CDR3: CASSARGASTGELFF
J: TRBJ1-5; size: NA; V: TRBV7-2; D: NA; DNA: TGTGCCAGCAGCCCCGGTATCGGGGCAGGGTATAGCAATCAGCCCCAGCATTTT; CDR3: CASSPGIGAGYSNQPQHF
J: TRBJ2-7; size: NA; V: TRBV4-2; D: NA; DNA: TGTGCCAGCACCTACGAGGTTCAGGGCCCCTACGAGCAGTACTTC; CDR3: CASTYEVQGPYEQYF
J: TRBJ1-1; size: NA; V: TRBV5-1; D: NA; DNA: TGCGCCAGCAGCCTGGGCACGATCGGGGTTATGAACACTGAAGCTTTCTTT; CDR3: CASSLGTIGVMNTEAFF
J: TRBJ1-5; size: once; V: TRBV19; D: TRBD1; DNA: TGTGCCAGCGTCAGGACAGGGTCCAATCAGCCCCAGCATTTT; CDR3: CASVRTGSNQPQHF
J: TRBJ1-1; size: NA; V: TRBV30; D: NA; DNA: TGTGCCTGGATGAAGACAGCGAACACTGAAGCTTTCTTT; CDR3: CAWMKTANTEAFF
J: TRBJ1-1; size: NA; V: TRBV29-1; D: NA; DNA: TGCAGCGTGGGGGGGACCATTGGCACTGAAGCTTTCTTT; CDR3: CSVGGTIGTEAFF
J: TRBJ1-3; size: NA; V: TRBV7-3; D: NA; DNA: TGTGCCAGCAGCCCCACGGCGCACTCTGGAAACACCATATATTTT; CDR3: CASSPTAHSGNTIYF
J: TRBJ2-7; size: NA; V: TRBV7-2; D: NA; DNA: TGTGCCAGCAGCTTAGTTGCTAGTTCGCAGCAGTACTTC; CDR3: CASSLVASSQQYF
J: TRBJ1-1; size: NA; V: TRBV2; D: TRBD1; DNA: TGTGCCAGCAGGGACAGGGTTTATACTGAAGCTTTCTTT; CDR3: CASRDRVYTEAFF
J: TRBJ1-5; size: NA; V: TRBV21-1; D: NA; DNA: TGTGCCAGCAGTCATACAGATAGCAATCAGCCCCAGCATTTT; CDR3: CASSHTDSNQPQHF
J: TRBJ2-7; size: NA; V: TRBV28; D: NA; DNA: TGTGCCAGCAGTTTACTAGCGCGCGAGCAGTACTTC; CDR3: CASSLLAREQYF
J: TRBJ1-2; size: NA; V: TRBV28; D: NA; DNA: TGTGCCAGCAGTTTAAAAGTAAGGACAAGCTATGGCTACACCTTC; CDR3: CASSLKVRTSYGYTF
J: TRBJ2-1; size: NA; V: TRBV7-2; D: NA; DNA: TGTGCCAGCAGCCGGGAGCTAGCAGTGAATGAGCAGTTCTTC; CDR3: CASSRELAVNEQFF
J: TRBJ2-7; size: NA; V: TRBV2; D: NA; DNA: TGTGCCAGCAGTCCAGACAGGTCCTACGAGCAGTACTTC; CDR3: CASSPDRSYEQYF
J: TRBJ2-1; size: NA; V: TRBV29-1; D: NA; DNA: TGCAGCGTTGGTTGGTTTGGCAATTCCAATGAGCAGTTCTTC; CDR3: CSVGWFGNSNEQFF
J: TRBJ1-6; size: NA; V: TRBV27; D: NA; DNA: TGTGCCAGCAGTCCCCGTCCCCTTCCGGTCCATTCACCCCTCCACTTT; CDR3: CASSPRPLPVHSPLHF
J: TRBJ1-2; size: NA; V: TRBV7-2; D: TRBD1; DNA: TGTGCCAGCAGCTTCCGGGACAGCGAATACTATGGCTACACCTTC; CDR3: CASSFRDSEYYGYTF
J: TRBJ1-2; size: NA; V: TRBV6-1; D: NA; DNA: TGTGCCAGCAGTGACCCTTCAGTTATTTTTAATGGCTACACCTTC; CDR3: CASSDPSVIFNGYTF
J: TRBJ2-1; size: NA; V: TRBV29-1; D: NA; DNA: TGCAGCGTGCGAGCTAGGTACAATGAGCAGTTCTTC; CDR3: CSVRARYNEQFF
J: TRBJ1-5; size: once; V: TRBV19; D: NA; DNA: TGTGCCAGTAGTATAGAGACGTGGGGGAGCAATCAGCCCCAGCATTTT; CDR3: CASSIETWGSNQPQHF
J: TRBJ1-2; size: NA; V: TRBV6-5; D: NA; DNA: TGTGCCAGCAGTTACTCGACGGGAGGGGGCTACACCTTC; CDR3: CASSYSTGGGYTF
J: TRBJ2-2; size: NA; V: TRBV5-4; D: NA; DNA: TGTGCCAGCAGCTTGAGATTCACCGCGAACACCGGGGAGCTGTTTTTT; CDR3: CASSLRFTANTGELFF
J: TRBJ2-1; size: NA; V: TRBV5-1; D: TRBD2; DNA: TGCGCCAGCAGCTCGGGGGGCTCCTACAATGAGCAGTTCTTC; CDR3: CASSSGGSYNEQFF
J: TRBJ2-1; size: NA; V: TRBV18; D: NA; DNA: TGTGCCAGCTCTGTGGACTCCTACAATGAGCAGTTCTTC; CDR3: CASSVDSYNEQFF
J: TRBJ2-3; size: NA; V: TRBV4-1; D: TRBD2; DNA: TGCGCCAGCAGCCCTCACCGGACTAGCGGGAGTATATATACGCAGTATTTT; CDR3: CASSPHRTSGSIYTQYF
J: TRBJ2-7; size: NA; V: TRBV21-1; D: NA; DNA: TGTGCCAGCACCGCAACCCCGGGCTCCTACGAGCAGTACTTC; CDR3: CASTATPGSYEQYF
J: TRBJ2-1; size: NA; V: TRBV7-3; D: NA; DNA: TGTGCCAGCAGCTTGATTAGCGGAGGGGGACATGAGCAGTTCTTC; CDR3: CASSLISGGGHEQFF
J: TRBJ2-1; size: NA; V: TRBV27; D: NA; DNA: TGTGCCAGCAGTCCACTAGGGGGTTACTACAATGAGCAGTTCTTC; CDR3: CASSPLGGYYNEQFF
J: TRBJ1-2; size: few; V: TRBV18; D: NA; DNA: TGTGCCAGCTCACCACCGGCAGGGCCTAACTATGGCTACACCTTC; CDR3: CASSPPAGPNYGYTF
J: TRBJ1-2; size: NA; V: TRBV6-1; D: TRBD1; DNA: TGTGCCAGCAGAACAGGGGGCGCAGGAAATGGCTACACCTTC; CDR3: CASRTGGAGNGYTF
J: TRBJ2-1; size: few; V: TRBV11-2; D: NA; DNA: TGTGCCAGCAGCTTTACAGGGCGTCTGGGAAATGAGCAGTTCTTC; CDR3: CASSFTGRLGNEQFF
J: TRBJ1-1; size: few; V: TRBV6-1; D: NA; DNA: TGTGCCAGCAGGCGGTGGGAGAACACTGAAGCTTTCTTT; CDR3: CASRRWENTEAFF